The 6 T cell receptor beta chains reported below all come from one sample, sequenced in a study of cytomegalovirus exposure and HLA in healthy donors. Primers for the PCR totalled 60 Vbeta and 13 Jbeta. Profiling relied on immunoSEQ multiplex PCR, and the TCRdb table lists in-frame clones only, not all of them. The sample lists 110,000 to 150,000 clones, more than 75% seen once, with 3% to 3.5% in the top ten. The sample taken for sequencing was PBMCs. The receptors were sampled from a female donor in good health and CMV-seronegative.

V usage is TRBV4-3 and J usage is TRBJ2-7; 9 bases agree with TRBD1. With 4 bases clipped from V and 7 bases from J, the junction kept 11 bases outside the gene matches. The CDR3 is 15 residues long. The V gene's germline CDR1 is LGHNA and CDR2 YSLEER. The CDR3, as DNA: TGCGCCAGCAGCCGGCGGACAGGGGCGGTTAGAGAGCAGTACTTC. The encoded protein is CASSRRTGAVREQYF.

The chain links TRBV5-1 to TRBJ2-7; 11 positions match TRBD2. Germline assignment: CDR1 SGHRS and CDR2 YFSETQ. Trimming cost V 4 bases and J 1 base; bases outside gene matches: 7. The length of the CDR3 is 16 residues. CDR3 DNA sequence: TGCGCCAGCAGCAATACGCTAGCGGGAGGATCCTACGAGCAGTACTTC. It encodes CASSNTLAGGSYEQYF.

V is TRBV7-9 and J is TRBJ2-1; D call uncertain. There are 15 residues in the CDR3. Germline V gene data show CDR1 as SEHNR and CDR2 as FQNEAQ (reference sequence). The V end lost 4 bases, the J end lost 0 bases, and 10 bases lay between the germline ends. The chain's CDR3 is CASSSPGSSYNEQFF. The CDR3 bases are TGTGCCAGCAGCTCTCCAGGAAGCTCCTACAATGAGCAGTTCTTC.

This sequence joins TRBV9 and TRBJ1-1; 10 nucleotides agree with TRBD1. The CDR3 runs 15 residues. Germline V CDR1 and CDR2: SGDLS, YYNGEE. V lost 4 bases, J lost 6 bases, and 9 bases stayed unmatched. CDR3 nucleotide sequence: TGTGCCAGCAGCCCAGAGACAGGGGGCTTTTCTGAAGCTTTCTTT. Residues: CASSPETGGFSEAFF.

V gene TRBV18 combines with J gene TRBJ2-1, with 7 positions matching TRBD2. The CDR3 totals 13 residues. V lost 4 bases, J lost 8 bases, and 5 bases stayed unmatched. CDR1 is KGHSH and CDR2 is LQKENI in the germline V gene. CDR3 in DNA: TGTGCCAGCTCACTCTCCCGGGGGGATGAGCAGTTCTTC. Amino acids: CASSLSRGDEQFF.

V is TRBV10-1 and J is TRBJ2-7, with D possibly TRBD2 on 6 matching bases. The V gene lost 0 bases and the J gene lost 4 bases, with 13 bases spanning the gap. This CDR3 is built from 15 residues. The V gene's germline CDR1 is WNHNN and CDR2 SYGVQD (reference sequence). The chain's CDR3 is CASSESMEGSYEQYF. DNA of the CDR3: TGCGCCAGCAGTGAGTCAATGGAGGGGTCGTACGAGCAGTACTTC.